The sequence of this T cell receptor beta chain was determined in a study of CD8+ T cells in alopecia areata. Study outcomes and limitations: In patients, TCRs were shared less clearly than in mice, and HLA may possibly be involved.

Concerning this clone: Its cognate antigen is unknown. A read error may account for a junction end that differs from germline.

cDNA reverse transcribed from extracted RNA served as the sequencing template. Sequenced by immunoSEQ multiplex PCR; TCRdb stores in-frame clones only, minus some. In the table there are 150,000 or so clones, approximately 60% of which are singletons. Germline CDR1 is SGHAT and CDR2 is FQNNGV. The CDR3 is made up of 14 amino acids. The sample consisted of CD4+ T cells sorted from blood. The V gene is TRBV11-2, the J gene TRBJ1-4; weak D call: TRBD1 (5 bases). This clonotype originated in a human donor in good health. The CDR3 nucleotides are TGTGCCAGCAGCGCCAACCTTTATCAGGGTCTTACTATTTTT. Translating it yields CASSANLYQGLTIF.